The subject of this entry is one T cell receptor (beta chain). The source of the sample is a study of regulatory T cells in long-lasting Graves disease. Arm-PCR of CDR3 regions and iRepertoire HTBI primers were the basis on which TCR beta libraries were built. Via MiXCR, TCRdb re-called the multiplex PCR reads, giving one row per CDR3 protein. Here the sample spans fewer than 450,000 distinct CDR3 sequences, about 20% being singletons. Germline-derived CDR1 and CDR2 are SGDLS and YYNGEE. V dropped 0 bases and J dropped 4 bases, with 14 bases sitting between them. The CDR3 has 16 residues. Time point of the sample: persistent/refractory GD, antithyroid drugs over 5 years with positive TRAb. PBMC RNA served as the TCR library source.

The source of this sequence is a female donor with Graves disease. The material was peripheral blood mononuclear cells (PBMCs), obtained when the disease was refractory, from a patient treated with antithyroid drugs. The V gene is TRBV9, the J gene TRBJ2-1; D possibly corresponds to TRBD1 (6 bases). CDR3 loop: CASSVVSQGAYNEQFF. The DNA of the CDR3 is TGTGCCAGCAGCGTAGTATCACAGGGCGCGTACAATGAGCAGTTCTTC. The full variable domain, rest sourced from reference TRBV9 and TRBJ2-1, is DSGVTQTPKHLITATGQRVTLRCSPRSGDLSVYWYQQSLDQGLQFLIQYYNGEERAKGNILERFSAQQFPDLHSELNLSSLELGDSALYFCASSVVSQGAYNEQFFGPGTRLTVL.